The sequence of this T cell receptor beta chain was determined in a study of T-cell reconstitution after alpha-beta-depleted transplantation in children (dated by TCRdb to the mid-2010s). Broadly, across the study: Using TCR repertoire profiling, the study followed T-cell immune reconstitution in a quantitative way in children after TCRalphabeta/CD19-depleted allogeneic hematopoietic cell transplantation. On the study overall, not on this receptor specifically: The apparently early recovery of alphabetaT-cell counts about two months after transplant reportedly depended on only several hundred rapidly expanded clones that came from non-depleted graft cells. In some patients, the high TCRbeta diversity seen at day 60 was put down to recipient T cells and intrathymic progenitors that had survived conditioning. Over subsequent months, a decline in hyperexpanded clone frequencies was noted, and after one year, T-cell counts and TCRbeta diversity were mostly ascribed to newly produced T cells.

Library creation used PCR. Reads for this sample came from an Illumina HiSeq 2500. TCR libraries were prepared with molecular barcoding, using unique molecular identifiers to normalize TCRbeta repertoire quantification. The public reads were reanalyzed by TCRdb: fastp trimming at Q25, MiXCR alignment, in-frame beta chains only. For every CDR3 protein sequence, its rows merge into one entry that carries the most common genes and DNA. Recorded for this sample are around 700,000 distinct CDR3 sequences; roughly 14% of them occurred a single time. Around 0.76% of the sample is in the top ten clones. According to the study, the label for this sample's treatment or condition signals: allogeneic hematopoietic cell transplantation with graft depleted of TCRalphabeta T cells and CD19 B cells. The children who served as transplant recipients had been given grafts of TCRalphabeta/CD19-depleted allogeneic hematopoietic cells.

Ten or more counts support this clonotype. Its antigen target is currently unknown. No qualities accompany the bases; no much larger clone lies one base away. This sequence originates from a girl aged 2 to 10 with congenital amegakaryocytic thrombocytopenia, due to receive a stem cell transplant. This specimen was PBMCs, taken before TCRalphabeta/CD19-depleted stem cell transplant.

At the DNA level, the sequence is TGTGCCAGCAGTTTGAACGGGCTCCTTAGCACAGATACGCAGTATTTT. Its product reads: CASSLNGLLSTDTQYF. The rearranged segments are TRBV28 and TRBJ2-3, with the D gene not confidently named. The cysteine opens and the phenylalanine closes a CDR3 of 16 amino acids. Just the 48-base CDR3 DNA is kept, in frame starting at base 1. V loses 3 bases, J loses 0 bases, and the germline ends lie 13 bases apart. Taken from the germline V gene, the CDR1 and CDR2 loops are MDHEN and SYDVKM.